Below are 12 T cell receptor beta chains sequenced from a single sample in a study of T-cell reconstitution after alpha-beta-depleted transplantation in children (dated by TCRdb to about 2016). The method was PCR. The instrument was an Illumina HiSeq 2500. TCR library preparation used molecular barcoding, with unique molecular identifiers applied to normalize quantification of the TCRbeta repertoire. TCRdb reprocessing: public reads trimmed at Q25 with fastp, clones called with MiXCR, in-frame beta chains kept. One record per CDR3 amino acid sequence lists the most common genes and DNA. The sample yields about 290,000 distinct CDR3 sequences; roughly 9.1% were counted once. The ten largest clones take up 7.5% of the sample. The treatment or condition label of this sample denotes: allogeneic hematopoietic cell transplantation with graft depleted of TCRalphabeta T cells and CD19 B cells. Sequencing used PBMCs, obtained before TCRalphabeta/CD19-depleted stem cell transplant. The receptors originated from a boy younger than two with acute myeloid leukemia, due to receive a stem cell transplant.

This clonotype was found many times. The DNA for the CDR3 is TGTGCCACCAGTGACCCCGGGACAGGGGACGAGCAGTACTTC. Amino acids: CATSDPGTGDEQYF. The J gene is TRBJ2-7, the V gene TRBV24-1, with TRBD1 matching 10 bases. The CDR3 consists of 14 residues. Losses at the gene ends were 4 bases for V and 5 bases for J; bases not matched to a gene: 4. Germline values: CDR1 KGHDR, CDR2 SFDVKD.

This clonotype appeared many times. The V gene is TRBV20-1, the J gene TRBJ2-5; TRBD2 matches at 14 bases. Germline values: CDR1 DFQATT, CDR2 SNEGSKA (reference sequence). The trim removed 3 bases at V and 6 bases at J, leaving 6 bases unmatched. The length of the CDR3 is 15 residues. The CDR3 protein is CSASGTSGSLKTQYF. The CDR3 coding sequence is TGCAGTGCTAGTGGGACTAGCGGGAGTTTAAAGACCCAGTACTTC.

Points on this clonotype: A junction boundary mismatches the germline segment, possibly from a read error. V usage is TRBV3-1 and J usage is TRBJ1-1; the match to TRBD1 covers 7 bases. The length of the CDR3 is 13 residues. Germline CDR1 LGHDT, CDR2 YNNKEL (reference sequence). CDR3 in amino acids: CTSSHADRTEAFF. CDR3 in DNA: TGTACCAGCAGCCACGCGGACAGGACTGAAGCTTTCTTT.

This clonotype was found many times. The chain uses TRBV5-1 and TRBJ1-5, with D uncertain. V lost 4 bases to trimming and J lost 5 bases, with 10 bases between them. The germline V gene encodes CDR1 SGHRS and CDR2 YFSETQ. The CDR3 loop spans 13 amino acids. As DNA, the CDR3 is TGCGCCAGCAGCACCGCGGGTGATCAGCCCCAGCATTTT. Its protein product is CASSTAGDQPQHF. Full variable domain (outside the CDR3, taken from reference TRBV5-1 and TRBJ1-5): KAGVTQTPRYLIKTRGQQVTLSCSPISGHRSVSWYQQTPGQGLQFLFEYFSETQRNKGNFPGRFSGRQFSNSRSEMNVSTLELGDSALYLCASSTAGDQPQHFGDGTRLSIL.

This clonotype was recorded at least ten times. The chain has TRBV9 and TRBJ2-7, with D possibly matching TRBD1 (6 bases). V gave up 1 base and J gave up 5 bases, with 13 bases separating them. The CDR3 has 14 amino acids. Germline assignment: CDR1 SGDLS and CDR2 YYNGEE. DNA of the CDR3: TGTGCCAGCAGCGTAACAGGGAGTGTCGACGAGCAGTACTTC. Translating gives CASSVTGSVDEQYF.

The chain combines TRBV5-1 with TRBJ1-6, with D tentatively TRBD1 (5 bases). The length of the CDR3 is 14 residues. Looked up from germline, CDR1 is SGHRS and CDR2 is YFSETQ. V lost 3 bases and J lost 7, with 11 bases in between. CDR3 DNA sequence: TGCGCCAGCAGCTCGGACAACGGGAATTCACCCCTCCACTTT. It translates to CASSSDNGNSPLHF.

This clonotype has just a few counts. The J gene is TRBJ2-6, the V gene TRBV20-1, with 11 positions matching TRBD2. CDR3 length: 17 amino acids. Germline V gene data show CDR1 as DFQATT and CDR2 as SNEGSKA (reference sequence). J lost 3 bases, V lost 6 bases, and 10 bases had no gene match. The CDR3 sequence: CSAPGLAGWNGANVLTF. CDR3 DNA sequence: TGCAGTGCCCCCGGACTAGCGGGTTGGAATGGGGCCAACGTCCTGACTTTC.

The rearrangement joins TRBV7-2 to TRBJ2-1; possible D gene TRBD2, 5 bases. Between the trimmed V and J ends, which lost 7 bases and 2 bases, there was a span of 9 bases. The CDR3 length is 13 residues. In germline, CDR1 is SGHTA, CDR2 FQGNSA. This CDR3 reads CASMQLAYNEQFF. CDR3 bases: TGTGCCAGCATGCAACTAGCCTACAATGAGCAGTTCTTC.

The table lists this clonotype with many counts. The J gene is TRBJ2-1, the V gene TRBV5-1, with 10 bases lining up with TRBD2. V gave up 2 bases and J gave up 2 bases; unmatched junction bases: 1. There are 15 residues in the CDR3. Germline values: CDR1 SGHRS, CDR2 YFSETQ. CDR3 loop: CASSFLAGAYNEQFF. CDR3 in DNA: TGCGCCAGCAGCTTTCTAGCGGGAGCCTACAATGAGCAGTTCTTC. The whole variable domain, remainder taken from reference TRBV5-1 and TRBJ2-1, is KAGVTQTPRYLIKTRGQQVTLSCSPISGHRSVSWYQQTPGQGLQFLFEYFSETQRNKGNFPGRFSGRQFSNSRSEMNVSTLELGDSALYLCASSFLAGAYNEQFFGPGTRLTVL.

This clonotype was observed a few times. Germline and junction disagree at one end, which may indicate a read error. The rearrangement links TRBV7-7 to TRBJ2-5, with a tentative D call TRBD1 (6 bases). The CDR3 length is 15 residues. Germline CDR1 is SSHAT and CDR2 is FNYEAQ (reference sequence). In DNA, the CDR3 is TGTGCTAGCAATACAGGGCGCAGCCCTAGGGAGACCCAGTACTTC. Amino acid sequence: CASNTGRSPRETQYF. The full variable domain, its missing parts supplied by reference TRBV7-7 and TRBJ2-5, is GAGVSQSPRYKVTKRGQDVTLRCDPISSHATLYWYQQALGQGPEFLTYFNYEAQPDKSGLPSDRFSAERPEGSISTLTIQRTEQRDSAMYRCASNTGRSPRETQYFGPGTRLLVL.

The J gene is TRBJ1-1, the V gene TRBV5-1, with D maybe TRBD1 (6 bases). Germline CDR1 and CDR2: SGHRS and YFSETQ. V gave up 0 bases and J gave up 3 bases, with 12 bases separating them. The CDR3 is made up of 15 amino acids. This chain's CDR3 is CASSLELGAHTEAFF. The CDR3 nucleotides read TGCGCCAGCAGCTTGGAGCTGGGGGCCCACACTGAAGCTTTCTTT.

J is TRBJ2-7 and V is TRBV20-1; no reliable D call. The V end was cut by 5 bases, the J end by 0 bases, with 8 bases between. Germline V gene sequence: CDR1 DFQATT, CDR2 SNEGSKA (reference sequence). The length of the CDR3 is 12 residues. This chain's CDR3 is CSADDASYEQYF. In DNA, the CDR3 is TGCAGTGCTGATGACGCCTCCTACGAGCAGTACTTC.